This TCR beta chain was captured in a study of blood T cells in healthy people across ages. General study results and limits: TCR beta diversity correlated strongly with naive T cell percentage.

The individuals who served as donors were healthy Caucasians living in Russia, aged about 6 to 95. PBMCs, at least 7 million per sample, were isolated. This clonotype was seen a few times. The antigen is unknown. Alongside a J-beta primer mix, a sample-barcoded 5' primer served in a second PCR lasting about 7 to 12 cycles. With 12 random nucleotides, a template-switch adaptor tagged each individual cDNA molecule. MiXCR, run by TCRdb on the 5' RACE reads, gives a single entry per CDR3 protein. Of hundreds of thousands of distinct CDR3 sequences listed, about 42% are singletons. CDR3 length: 16 amino acids. Germline V lookup: CDR1 SGDLS, CDR2 YYNGEE. V was shortened by 0 bases and J by 5 bases, with 14 bases between the two germline ends.

Source material: blood. The TCR sequence derives from a man in his sixties in good health. The gene calls are TRBV9 and TRBJ1-4; perhaps TRBD1 as D (5 bases). In DNA, the CDR3 is TGTGCCAGCAGCGTAGGGTTCAATAACAGGAATGAAAAACTGTTTTTT. Its protein product is CASSVGFNNRNEKLFF.